The 8 T cell receptor beta chains in this list originate from one sample, sequenced in a study of cytomegalovirus exposure and HLA in healthy donors. PCR was performed using 60 Vbeta and 13 Jbeta primers. The method was immunoSEQ multiplex PCR; TCRdb's version includes in-frame clones alone and lacks a portion of them. The data hold some 200,000 clones, with 83% observed a single time. The material sequenced was PBMCs. These TCRs come from a girl aged 5 to 17 in good health and CMV-seronegative.

V gene TRBV5-1 combines with J gene TRBJ2-5; 7 positions agree with TRBD2. The CDR3 extends over 16 amino acids. Trimming at V came to 0 bases and at J to 0 bases, leaving 5 bases not matched to a gene. CDR1 is SGHRS and CDR2 is YFSETQ in the germline V gene. The CDR3 here is CASSLALARYQETQYF. The CDR3 DNA sequence: TGCGCCAGCAGCTTGGCACTAGCGAGATACCAAGAGACCCAGTACTTC.

J is TRBJ2-7 and V is TRBV5-6; D perhaps matches TRBD2 (6 bases). CDR3 size: 16 residues. V was clipped by 1 base and J by 1 base, with 15 bases between them. In germline, CDR1 is SGHDT, CDR2 YYEEEE. The DNA for the CDR3 is TGTGCCAGCAGCTTGCGGGGGATTAAGCAATCCTACGAGCAGTACTTC. Translating gives CASSLRGIKQSYEQYF.

The sample holds a few counts of this clone. Written as DNA, the CDR3 is TGTGCCAGCAGCCCGGAGGACAGGGTCTACAATGAGCAGTTCTTC. Protein: CASSPEDRVYNEQFF. This chain connects TRBV7-9 to TRBJ2-1; 8 positions agree with TRBD1. From germline, CDR1 is SEHNR and CDR2 FQNEAQ (reference sequence). The CDR3 is 15 amino acids. J lost 3 bases, V lost 5 bases, and 6 bases had no gene match.

In the case of this clone: In the same sample, other DNA sequences code for this CDR3. The V gene is TRBV11-2, the J gene TRBJ1-3; the D is unclear. The germline V and J ends were trimmed by 4 bases and 9 bases, with 10 bases remaining between them. The CDR3 length is 12 residues. Per germline, CDR1 SGHAT and CDR2 FQNNGV. The CDR3 loop reads CASSSGGGTIYF. The CDR3 DNA follows: TGTGCCAGCAGCTCCGGTGGCGGCACCATATATTTT.

The V gene is TRBV7-6, the J gene TRBJ2-6; tentatively, D is TRBD2 (6 bases). V was pared by 5 bases and J by 0 bases, with 11 bases between. The CDR3 is 16 residues long. Germline V gene lookup returns CDR1 SGHVS and CDR2 FNYEAQ. In DNA form, the CDR3 reads TGTGCCAGCAGCCCTCGGGGGTTCTCTGGGGCCAACGTCCTGACTTTC. Amino acids: CASSPRGFSGANVLTF. Variable domain in full (rest from reference TRBV7-6 and TRBJ2-6): GAGVSQSPRYKVTKRGQDVALRCDPISGHVSLYWYRQALGQGPEFLTYFNYEAQQDKSGLPNDRFSAERPEGSISTLTIQRTEQRDSAMYRCASSPRGFSGANVLTFGAGSRLTVL.

The chain links TRBV19 to TRBJ1-6; D uncertain. From germline, CDR1 is LNHDA and CDR2 SQIVND (reference sequence). The CDR3 loop spans 12 amino acids. V was trimmed by 9 bases and J by 9 bases, leaving 12 bases between them. In DNA, the CDR3 is TGTGCCAGAACTAGGGTGGGTTCACCCCTCCACTTT. Its protein is CARTRVGSPLHF.

The chain recombines TRBV5-4 with TRBJ1-2; unclear D gene. The length of the CDR3 is 15 residues. The ends were cut back, 0 bases at V and 0 bases at J, with 9 bases in the middle. Germline-derived CDR1 and CDR2 are SGHNT and YYREEE (reference sequence). This chain's CDR3 is CASSLEQLTNYGYTF. CDR3 bases: TGTGCCAGCAGCTTGGAACAGCTCACTAACTATGGCTACACCTTC.

The chain joins TRBV6-1 to TRBJ2-1, with D possibly matching TRBD1 (5 bases). CDR1 MNHNS and CDR2 SASEGT come from the germline V gene. The CDR3 runs 15 residues. Trimming stripped 2 bases from V and 8 bases from J, with 16 bases between. The CDR3, as DNA: TGTGCCAGCAGTGAACGTAGGTCAGGGAATGATGAGCAGTTCTTC. Translating it yields CASSERRSGNDEQFF.